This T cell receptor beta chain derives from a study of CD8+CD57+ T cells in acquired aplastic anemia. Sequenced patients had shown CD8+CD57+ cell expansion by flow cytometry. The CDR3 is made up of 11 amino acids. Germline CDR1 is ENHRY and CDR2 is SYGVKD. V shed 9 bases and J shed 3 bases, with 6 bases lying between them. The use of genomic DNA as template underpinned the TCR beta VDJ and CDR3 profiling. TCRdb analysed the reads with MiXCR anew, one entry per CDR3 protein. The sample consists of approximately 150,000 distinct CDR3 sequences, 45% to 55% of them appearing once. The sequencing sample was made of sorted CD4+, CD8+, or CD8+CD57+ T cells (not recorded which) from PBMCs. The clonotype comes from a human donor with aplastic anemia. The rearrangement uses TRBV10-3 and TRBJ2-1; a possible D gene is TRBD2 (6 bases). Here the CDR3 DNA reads TGTGCCATGGGGGGCTACAATGAGCAGTTCTTC. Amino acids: CAMGGYNEQFF.